The clone carrying this T cell receptor (beta chain) is labeled as medium-sized. Its antigen is as yet unknown. The TCRbeta library was prepared with unique molecular identifiers. A single record per CDR3 protein comes from TCRdb applying MiXCR to the PCR reads. The data hold around 18,000 distinct CDR3 sequences, with around 4.9% observed a single time. This CDR3 contains 13 residues. The germline V gene encodes CDR1 SGHRS and CDR2 YFSETQ. V was cut by 0 bases and J by 7 bases, with 10 bases left in between. The sample comes from a study of T-cell reconstitution after alpha-beta-depleted transplantation in children. Study-wide points: Surviving thymic progenitors and recipient T cells were the source of high TCRbeta diversity at day 60 in some patients. Approximately two months post-transplant, alpha-beta T cells reportedly originated from several hundred expanded graft clones. Among T cells one year after transplant, newly produced cells accounted for most counts and diversity.

This TCR was recovered from a boy aged 10-17 years with acute lymphoblastic leukemia, due to receive a stem cell transplant. Sequencing used PBMCs, obtained before TCRalphabeta/CD19-depleted stem cell transplant. The V call is TRBV5-1, the J call TRBJ1-2; unclear D gene. CDR3 sequence: CASSLGHGPGYTF. The CDR3 DNA reads TGCGCCAGCAGCTTGGGACATGGGCCTGGCTACACCTTC.